The clone carrying this T cell receptor (beta chain) was counted between two and nine times. Its cognate antigen is unknown. The data were obtained in a study of vaccination and CD4 T cells after COVID-19. Study-wide background: Sampling post-COVID took place a median approximately 100 days after diagnosis (range 35 to 161). The stimulating agents, overlapping spike peptides, came from SARS-CoV-2, HCoV-NL63, HCoV-OC43 and HCoV-229E.

The ends were cut back, 1 base at V and 0 bases at J, with 12 bases in the middle. The CDR3 contains 16 residues. Germline values: CDR1 MNHEY, CDR2 SVGEGT. Scientists ran DNA taken from cultured CD4+ T cells through the Oncomine TCR Beta short-read assay for sequencing. Genomic DNA was drawn out of CD4+ T cells grown in culture. TCRdb reprocessed the PCR reads via MiXCR and lists one record per CDR3 protein. The sample has fewer than 9,500 distinct CDR3 sequences; around 34% are singletons. Findings and limits, study-wide: The researchers studied relatively few convalescent patients and omitted early post-infection timepoints.

Described treatment: approximately nine-day PBMC culture with coronavirus spike peptide pools or control peptides (ViraFEST assay). Unexposed donor CD4+ T cells predated the COVID-19 pandemic, collected 2011-2018. ViraFEST sequenced TCRs after peptide-pool expansion of antigen-specific T cells. The source of this sequence is a human donor in good health. The sample taken for sequencing was CD4+ T cells from blood, cultured in vitro. The chain links TRBV6-2 or TRBV6-3 to TRBJ2-5, with TRBD1 as a possible D gene (5 bases). CDR3 loop: CASSYFVQDDQETQYF. The CDR3 DNA reads as TGTGCCAGCAGTTACTTTGTACAGGACGACCAAGAGACCCAGTACTTC.